The 28 T cell receptor beta chains presented below share a single source sample, sequenced in a study of blood T cell repertoires in COVID-19. Here immunoSEQ multiplex PCR was the method, and the copy in TCRdb shows in-frame clones only, minus some. The data contain 150,000 or so clones, approximately 83% of them singletons. Material: peripheral blood. These receptors came from a woman aged 60 to 75 with COVID-19, enrolled during active disease.

V gene TRBV7-3 combines with J gene TRBJ2-3; the D is unclear. Germline V gene lookup returns CDR1 SGHTA and CDR2 FQGTGA. V was trimmed by 0 bases and J by 2 bases, leaving 9 bases between them. This CDR3 comprises 15 residues. This CDR3 is CASSLTRSPTDTQYF. CDR3 bases: TGTGCCAGCAGCTTAACTAGATCCCCCACAGATACGCAGTATTTT. The full variable domain, completed using reference TRBV7-3 and TRBJ2-3, is GAGVSQTPSNKVTEKGKYVELRCDPISGHTALYWYRQSLGQGPEFLIYFQGTGAADDSGLPNDRFFAVRPEGSVSTLKIQRTERGDSAVYLCASSLTRSPTDTQYFGPGTRLTVL.

The chain links TRBV7-9 to TRBJ1-2; possibly TRBD1 for D (6 bases). This CDR3 region has 12 residues. V was trimmed by 4 bases and J by 8 bases, leaving 11 bases between them. Germline CDR1 reads SEHNR; CDR2 reads FQNEAQ (reference sequence). CDR3 in amino acids: CASSSLTGGYTF. CDR3 bases: TGTGCCAGCAGCTCGCTTACAGGGGGCTACACCTTC.

The rearrangement joins TRBV12-3 or TRBV12-4 to TRBJ1-5; the D gene is possibly TRBD1 (5 bases). Trimming left V 3 bases short and J 10 bases short, with 13 bases between. This CDR3 spans 13 amino acids. The CDR3 nucleotides read TGTGCCAGCAGTTTGGGCAGGGTGGTCCCCCAGCATTTT. It translates to CASSLGRVVPQHF.

This clone was counted between two and nine times. The chain links TRBV28 to TRBJ1-1; D is unclear. The CDR3 length is 13 residues. Germline CDR1 reads MDHEN; CDR2 reads SYDVKM. V was shortened by 2 bases and J by 7 bases, with 11 bases between the two germline ends. The CDR3 reads CASSLIESFEAFF. The CDR3 nucleotides read TGTGCCAGCAGTTTAATCGAGTCCTTTGAAGCTTTCTTT.

The CDR3 DNA follows: TGTGCCAGCAGCCGGGGGGCGCAGGAAAAACTGTTTTTT. As protein: CASSRGAQEKLFF. V and J are TRBV5-5 and TRBJ1-4; D might be TRBD1 (6 bases). V gave up 4 bases and J gave up 8 bases, with 12 bases separating them. The CDR3 sequence is 13 residues long. Per the germline V gene, CDR1 is SGHKS and CDR2 is YYEKEE (reference sequence).

This clone appeared a few times. The chain has TRBV18 and TRBJ1-2; 9 bases fit TRBD1. The V gene end was trimmed by 6 bases and the J gene end by 6 bases; junction bases not matched to a gene: 5. The CDR3 covers 13 residues. The germline gives CDR1 KGHSH, CDR2 LQKENI. The CDR3 DNA reads TGTGCCAGCTCTCGCGACAGGGGGGATGGCTACACCTTC. Residues: CASSRDRGDGYTF. Filled out from reference TRBV18 and TRBJ1-2, the complete variable domain reads NAGVMQNPRHLVRRRGQEARLRCSPMKGHSHVYWYRQLPEEGLKFMVYLQKENIIDESGMPKERFSAEFPKEGPSILRIQQVVRGDSAAYFCASSRDRGDGYTFGSGTRLTVV.

This sequence joins TRBV5-1 and TRBJ2-7, with 12 bases identical to TRBD2. Trimming removed 3 bases from V and 5 bases from J; junction bases left unmatched: 6. CDR3 length: 15 amino acids. Per the germline V gene, CDR1 is SGHRS and CDR2 is YFSETQ. CDR3 protein: CASSSRTSGNHEQYF. DNA of the CDR3: TGCGCCAGCAGCTCCCGGACTAGCGGGAACCACGAGCAGTACTTC. Together with reference TRBV5-1 and TRBJ2-7, the CDR3 gives the full variable domain: KAGVTQTPRYLIKTRGQQVTLSCSPISGHRSVSWYQQTPGQGLQFLFEYFSETQRNKGNFPGRFSGRQFSNSRSEMNVSTLELGDSALYLCASSSRTSGNHEQYFGPGTRLTVT.

V and J are TRBV9 and TRBJ2-1, with 11 bases fitting TRBD2. Trimming cost V 4 bases and J 4 bases; bases outside gene matches: 7. Germline assignment: CDR1 SGDLS and CDR2 YYNGEE. The CDR3 loop spans 16 amino acids. The CDR3 spells CASSPRTSGLYNEQFF. In nucleotides, the CDR3 is TGTGCCAGCAGCCCCCGGACTAGCGGGCTATACAATGAGCAGTTCTTC.

The rearrangement uses TRBV9 and TRBJ2-2; 9 bases agree with TRBD1. With V trimmed by 1 base and J by 3 bases, 10 bases remained unmatched. This CDR3 is 18 amino acids long. From germline, CDR1 is SGDLS and CDR2 YYNGEE. CDR3 bases: TGTGCCAGCAGCGTACCCTCCGGGACAGGGACGTACACCGGGGAGCTGTTTTTT. This encodes CASSVPSGTGTYTGELFF.

The table lists this clone with a count of one. The chain links TRBV18 to TRBJ2-1, with 8 bases aligning to TRBD2. The trim removed 4 bases at V and 6 bases at J, leaving 2 bases unmatched. CDR1 and CDR2 from the germline V gene are KGHSH and LQKENI. The CDR3 has 13 residues. For the CDR3, the DNA is TGTGCCAGCTCACTTGGGACTAGCAATGAGCAGTTCTTC. Translation: CASSLGTSNEQFF.

The chain links TRBV18 to TRBJ1-1; possibly TRBD1 for D (5 bases). This CDR3 is 16 amino acids long. From germline, CDR1 is KGHSH and CDR2 LQKENI. Trimming left V 3 bases short and J 5 bases short, with 19 bases between. CDR3 residues: CASSPRLGTEGTEAFF. The CDR3 bases are TGTGCCAGCTCACCTCGGCTTGGGACGGAGGGGACTGAAGCTTTCTTT.

This chain links TRBV6-5 with TRBJ1-3; D remains unclear. V was pared by 6 bases and J by 0 bases, with 9 bases between. The germline V gene encodes CDR1 MNHEY and CDR2 SVGAGI. This CDR3 has 14 amino acids. In DNA, the CDR3 is TGTGCCAGCAGGGAGCCAGCCTCTGGAAACACCATATATTTT. It codes for CASREPASGNTIYF.

The chain uses TRBV5-8 and TRBJ1-2; D is possibly TRBD1 (6 bases). Trimming cost V 3 bases and J 4 bases, with 16 bases left between them. The CDR3 totals 15 residues. CDR1 and CDR2 from the germline V gene are SGHTS and YDEGEE. CDR3: CASSYPGGAAYGYTF. CDR3 nucleotide sequence: TGTGCCAGCAGCTACCCTGGGGGGGCGGCCTATGGCTACACCTTC.

The chain uses TRBV27 and TRBJ1-5; a weak D match, TRBD1 (5 bases). The V end was cut by 4 bases, the J end by 6 bases, with 16 bases between. The CDR3 runs 15 residues. Germline assignment: CDR1 MNHEY and CDR2 SMNVEV (reference sequence). The CDR3 nucleotides read TGTGCCAGCAGTTCCCGGGGGAGGGGAGCTCAGCCCCAGCATTTT. It specifies CASSSRGRGAQPQHF.

This clone was detected only once. The chain uses TRBV6-1 and TRBJ1-6, with TRBD1 matching 8 bases. V was clipped by 3 bases and J by 10 bases; unmatched bases: 11. The CDR3 runs 16 residues. Germline CDR1 MNHNS, CDR2 SASEGT. DNA of the CDR3: TGTGCCAGCAGTGAGACGGGACAGGTCGCGTTCTCACCCCTCCACTTT. Translation: CASSETGQVAFSPLHF.

This clone was counted between two and nine times. The chain is built from TRBV7-9 and TRBJ2-7; a weak D match, TRBD2 (5 bases). Germline CDR1 and CDR2: SEHNR and FQNEAQ (reference sequence). This CDR3 comprises 13 residues. Trimming left V 2 bases short and J 3 bases short, with 8 bases between. CDR3 coding DNA: TGTGCCAGCAGCTTAAATCGGGACTACGAGCAGTACGTC. Translation: CASSLNRDYEQYV.

The rearrangement uses TRBV19 and TRBJ2-3, with D tentatively TRBD2 (6 bases). Trimming took off 5 bases at V and 1 base at J, with 16 bases between the two ends. Germline V gene sequence: CDR1 LNHDA, CDR2 SQIVND (reference sequence). The CDR3 spans 16 residues. CDR3: CASSGGPGSGTDTQYF. DNA for the CDR3: TGTGCCAGTAGTGGAGGGCCGGGTTCTGGCACAGATACGCAGTATTTT.

In DNA form, the CDR3 reads TGTGCCAGCAGCACATACAGGGGCAGCGGGGAGCTGTTTTTT. This gives the protein CASSTYRGSGELFF. The chain couples TRBV7-3 to TRBJ2-2, with TRBD1 matching over 7 bases. The germline CDR1 and CDR2 sequences are SGHTA and FQGTGA. V shed 5 bases, J shed 7 bases, and the junction held 7 bases outside the gene matches. There are 14 residues in the CDR3.

J is TRBJ2-7 and V is TRBV27, with 7 nucleotides matching TRBD2. V was pared by 6 bases and J by 2 bases, with 4 bases of the junction left unmatched. The CDR3 sequence is 13 residues long. Germline V gene lookup returns CDR1 MNHEY and CDR2 SMNVEV (reference sequence). The CDR3 loop reads CASSPSGAYEQYF. The CDR3 region has the DNA TGTGCCAGCAGCCCTAGCGGAGCCTACGAGCAGTACTTC.

This chain links TRBV27 with TRBJ2-2, with 7 bases lining up with TRBD1. The germline V gene encodes CDR1 MNHEY and CDR2 SMNVEV (reference sequence). Trimming took 5 bases from V and 4 from J; bases not matched to a gene: 10. The CDR3 is 16 amino acids. The CDR3 protein is CASSKSLTGITGELFF. The DNA for the CDR3 is TGTGCCAGCAGTAAATCTCTGACAGGGATCACCGGGGAGCTGTTTTTT.

This clone has only one observation. J is TRBJ2-7 and V is TRBV11-3; 7 bases agree with TRBD1. Germline V CDR1 and CDR2: SGHNT, YENEEA. The V and J ends lost 5 bases and 1 base, in that order; junction bases with no gene match: 5. This CDR3 has 14 amino acids. The CDR3 DNA reads as TGTGCCAGCAGCGCGACAGGGAGTTCCTACGAGCAGTACTTC. It translates to CASSATGSSYEQYF.

In its sample, this clone was seen many times. The J gene is TRBJ1-6, the V gene TRBV6-5, with D tentatively TRBD1 (6 bases). CDR1 MNHEY and CDR2 SVGAGI come from the germline V gene. Deletions cut 4 bases from V and 7 bases from J, with 11 bases between. The CDR3 is 14 residues long. The CDR3 region is CASSWTQGNSPLHF. As DNA, the CDR3 is TGTGCCAGCAGTTGGACGCAGGGGAATTCACCCCTCCACTTT.

CDR3 sequence reads: CASSDSATSVKRKQFF. The DNA for the CDR3 is TGTGCCAGCAGTGACTCAGCGACTAGCGTTAAAAGGAAGCAGTTCTTC. This chain uses TRBV6-4 with TRBJ2-1; 8 positions match TRBD2. Trimming cost V 0 bases and J 11 bases; bases outside gene matches: 12. The CDR3 length is 16 residues. The germline V gene has CDR1 MRHNA and CDR2 SNTAGT.

V usage is TRBV7-2 and J usage is TRBJ1-2, with unresolved D. CDR1 SGHTA and CDR2 FQGNSA come from the germline V gene. Trimming took off 4 bases at V and 8 bases at J, with 11 bases between the two ends. The CDR3 runs 12 residues. The CDR3 spells CASSSWPGGYTF. The CDR3 DNA reads TGTGCCAGCAGCTCCTGGCCGGGAGGCTACACCTTC. Looking up the rest from reference TRBV7-2 and TRBJ1-2 gives the full variable domain: GAGVSQSPSNKVTEKGKDVELRCDPISGHTALYWYRQSLGQGLEFLIYFQGNSAPDKSGLPSDRFSAERTGGSVSTLTIQRTQQEDSAVYLCASSSWPGGYTFGSGTRLTVV.

This clone has only a few counts. The rearrangement joins TRBV6-5 to TRBJ1-2, with 10 bases identical to TRBD1. CDR1 and CDR2 from the germline V gene are MNHEY and SVGAGI. The trim removed 9 bases at V and 8 bases at J, leaving 6 bases unmatched. The CDR3 length is 12 residues. The CDR3 protein is CARGGQGLGYTF. As DNA, the CDR3 is TGTGCCAGGGGGGGACAGGGGTTGGGCTACACCTTC.

This clone was observed once. The chain recombines TRBV7-3 with TRBJ2-1, with TRBD2 identical over 11 bases. Germline V gene data show CDR1 as SGHTA and CDR2 as FQGTGA. CDR3 length: 20 amino acids. With 5 bases clipped from V and 0 bases from J, the junction kept 15 bases outside the gene matches. DNA for the CDR3: TGTGCCAGCAGCCCGAACGGTGGACTAGCGGGCCCCAGCTCCTACAATGAGCAGTTCTTC. It is translated as CASSPNGGLAGPSSYNEQFF.

The chain is built from TRBV3-1 (or the pseudogene TRBV3-2) and TRBJ2-1; the match to TRBD2 covers 9 bases. The V segment lost 5 bases and the J segment 4 bases; nucleotides outside the gene matches: 9. Germline V CDR1 and CDR2: LGHDT, YNNKEL (reference sequence). This CDR3 has 16 amino acids. The CDR3: CASSSYSGGLYNEQFF. In DNA form, the CDR3 reads TGTGCCAGCAGCTCGTATAGCGGGGGCCTGTACAATGAGCAGTTCTTC.

The rearrangement joins TRBV29-1 to TRBJ2-1; 9 bases match TRBD2. Trimming at V came to 3 bases and at J to 5 bases, leaving 8 bases not matched to a gene. The germline V gene encodes CDR1 SQVTM and CDR2 ANQGSEA. This CDR3 has 15 residues. This chain's CDR3 is CSVEGGLAYNNEQFF. In nucleotides, the CDR3 is TGCAGCGTTGAGGGAGGACTAGCGTATAACAATGAGCAGTTCTTC.